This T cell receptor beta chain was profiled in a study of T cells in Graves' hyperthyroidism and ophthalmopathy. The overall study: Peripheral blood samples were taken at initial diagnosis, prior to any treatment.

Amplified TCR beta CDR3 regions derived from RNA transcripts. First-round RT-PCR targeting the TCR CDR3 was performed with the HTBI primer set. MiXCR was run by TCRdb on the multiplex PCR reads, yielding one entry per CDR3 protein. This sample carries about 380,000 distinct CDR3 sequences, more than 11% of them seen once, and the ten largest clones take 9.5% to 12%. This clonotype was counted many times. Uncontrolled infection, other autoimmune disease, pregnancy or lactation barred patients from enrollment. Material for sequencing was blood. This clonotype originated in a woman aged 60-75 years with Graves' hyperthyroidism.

The CDR3 DNA follows: TGCAGTGCTAGATTTGGGACTAGCGGGAGATACGAGCAGTACTTC. Translated: CSARFGTSGRYEQYF. V usage is TRBV20-1 and J usage is TRBJ2-7; 14 bases line up with TRBD2. J was trimmed by 4 bases and V by 2 bases; bases with no gene match: 4. Germline-derived CDR1 and CDR2 are DFQATT and SNEGSKA (reference sequence). This CDR3 contains 15 residues.